One and the same sample provided the 13 T cell receptor beta chains below, sequenced in a study of memory CD4+ T cells and cytomegalovirus serostatus. Single viable CD3+CD4+CD8-CD45RO+ cells were sorted as the memory CD4+ T cells. TCRdb keeps only in-frame clones here, not all; method: immunoSEQ multiplex PCR. The table includes tens of thousands of clones, about 80% detected once. The sample comprised memory CD4+ T cells from blood. The receptors stem from an adult in good health and CMV-seronegative.

The V and J genes are TRBV15 and TRBJ2-7; 13 bases match TRBD2. Germline loops: CDR1 LNHNV, CDR2 YYDKDF (reference sequence). This CDR3 has 17 residues. V shed 3 bases, J shed 2 bases, and the junction held 7 bases outside the gene matches. The CDR3 reads CATSRPLGLAGTYEQYF. The CDR3 DNA reads as TGTGCCACCAGCAGGCCGCTGGGACTAGCGGGAACCTACGAGCAGTACTTC.

The rearrangement links TRBV7-3 to TRBJ2-2; D is perhaps TRBD1 (6 bases). This CDR3 is built from 13 residues. V was trimmed by 6 bases and J by 1 base, leaving 6 bases between them. The germline CDR1 and CDR2 sequences are SGHTA and FQGTGA. The CDR3 sequence is CASRTGNTGELFF. CDR3 bases: TGTGCCAGCAGGACAGGGAACACCGGGGAGCTGTTTTTT.

This clone was recorded a few times. This chain links TRBV19 with TRBJ1-5, with 8 bases that match TRBD1. Unmatched junction bases numbered 15, after V lost 3 bases and J lost 5 bases. CDR1 and CDR2 (germline): LNHDA, SQIVND (reference sequence). The CDR3 totals 18 residues. CDR3 sequence (DNA): TGTGCCAGTAGTATGAGATCGAGGACAGGGATTTTAGATCAGCCCCAGCATTTT. Translating it yields CASSMRSRTGILDQPQHF.

This clone was counted once. This chain joins TRBV10-3 and TRBJ2-5; D perhaps matches TRBD1 (5 bases). Germline CDR1 is ENHRY and CDR2 is SYGVKD. The V and J ends lost 0 bases and 3 bases respectively, with 14 bases between them. This CDR3 has 16 residues. The CDR3 spells CAISESLGGAKETQYF. CDR3 coding DNA: TGTGCCATCAGTGAGTCGTTGGGTGGGGCCAAAGAGACCCAGTACTTC.

V is TRBV5-1 and J is TRBJ2-1; 10 bases agree with TRBD1. Germline-derived CDR1 and CDR2 are SGHRS and YFSETQ. V lost 0 bases, J lost 5 bases, and 5 bases stayed unmatched. CDR3 length: 16 residues. The CDR3 coding sequence is TGCGCCAGCAGCTTGGGGGGACAGGGGTCCCACAATGAGCAGTTCTTC. Translating gives CASSLGGQGSHNEQFF.

This sequence joins TRBV28 and TRBJ2-7, with D possibly being TRBD2 (6 bases). Germline V gives CDR1 MDHEN, CDR2 SYDVKM. Trimming shortened V by 6 bases and J by 0 bases, and 12 bases separated the two germline ends. This CDR3 comprises 14 residues. The CDR3 DNA follows: TGTGCCAGCAGCGTGGGACTCAGCTCCTACGAGCAGTACTTC. As protein: CASSVGLSSYEQYF.

The gene calls are TRBV4-2 and TRBJ1-3; TRBD1 might be the D (6 bases). Germline lookup yields CDR1 LGHNA and CDR2 YNFKEQ. CDR3 length: 16 residues. The ends were cut back, 0 bases at V and 4 bases at J, with 13 bases in the middle. In nucleotides, the CDR3 is TGTGCCAGCAGCCAAGACGGCGGACAGAGAGGAAACACCATATATTTT. Encoded protein: CASSQDGGQRGNTIYF.

This clone was seen once. The gene calls are TRBV7-2 and TRBJ1-3, with TRBD1 matching 8 bases. The CDR3 loop spans 19 amino acids. Germline V CDR1 and CDR2: SGHTA, FQGNSA. J lost 3 bases, V lost 5 bases, and 18 bases had no gene match. CDR3: CASSPTSTGAGTRGNTIYF. DNA for the CDR3: TGTGCCAGCAGCCCTACCTCGACAGGGGCCGGTACCCGTGGAAACACCATATATTTT.

This chain connects TRBV4-3 to TRBJ1-6; TRBD1 matches at 8 bases. Trimming took 1 base from V and 7 from J; bases not matched to a gene: 6. This CDR3 has 16 amino acids. In germline, CDR1 is LGHNA, CDR2 YSLEER. In nucleotides, the CDR3 is TGCGCCAGCAGCCAAGGAGCGACAGGGGCGAATTCACCCCTCCACTTT. Translated: CASSQGATGANSPLHF.

The chain couples TRBV5-1 to TRBJ2-7, with 11 bases identical to TRBD2. The CDR3 has 16 residues. The germline gives CDR1 SGHRS, CDR2 YFSETQ. The V gene end was trimmed by 4 bases and the J gene end by 1 base; junction bases not matched to a gene: 7. This chain's CDR3 is CASSSTGTSGSYEQYF. The CDR3 region has the DNA TGCGCCAGCAGCAGTACCGGGACTAGCGGTTCCTACGAGCAGTACTTC.

The V gene is TRBV6-5, the J gene TRBJ2-7, with D perhaps TRBD1 (5 bases). The germline gives CDR1 MNHEY, CDR2 SVGAGI. V was trimmed by 6 bases and J by 1 base, leaving 13 bases between them. This CDR3 region has 14 residues. CDR3 in amino acids: CASRRQSNSYEQYF. The CDR3 nucleotides are TGTGCCAGCAGAAGACAGAGTAATTCCTACGAGCAGTACTTC.

J is TRBJ1-1 and V is TRBV11-3; D is perhaps TRBD1 (6 bases). This CDR3 spans 13 amino acids. CDR1 is SGHNT, CDR2 YENEEA, per germline. V was pared by 4 bases and J by 1 base, with 7 bases between. CDR3 coding DNA: TGTGCCAGCAGCTCGGGACAGAACACTGAAGCTTTCTTT. Residues: CASSSGQNTEAFF.

In its sample, this clone was seen once. The chain links TRBV6-1 to TRBJ1-1; TRBD1 matches at 7 bases. From germline, CDR1 is MNHNS and CDR2 SASEGT. The CDR3 sequence is 15 residues long. After removal of 6 bases from V and 0 bases from J, the junction contained 7 bases not matched to a gene. CDR3 region: CASRRGQTMNTEAFF. CDR3 coding DNA: TGTGCCAGCAGGCGGGGACAGACCATGAACACTGAAGCTTTCTTT.